This TCR beta chain derives from a study of T cell responses to AZD1222 COVID-19 vaccine. On this clone itself: The antigen is undetermined.

CDR3 size: 15 residues. Germline CDR1 MNHNS, CDR2 SASEGT. Between the trimmed V and J ends, which lost 2 bases and 10 bases, there was a span of 20 bases. Sequenced by immunoSEQ multiplex PCR; TCRdb stores in-frame clones only, minus some. The profile shows 110,000 or so clones, 91% of them singletons. Regarding the study as a whole: Baseline seropositives among AZD1222 recipients totaled only six or seven. Reportedly, close to half of spike-specific TCRs are directed against unmutated variant regions.

The chain recombines TRBV6-1 with TRBJ1-1; TRBD1 is a possible D gene (6 bases). The clonotype was recovered from an adult in good health. Here the sequenced sample was peripheral blood, taken on day 0 of AZD1222 vaccination. The CDR3 loop reads CASSEPPRGTLGAFF. In nucleotides, the CDR3 is TGTGCCAGCAGTGAACCGCCCAGGGGAACATTGGGAGCTTTCTTT.